The rows below give T cell receptor beta chains drawn from one sample of a study of cytomegalovirus exposure and HLA in healthy donors. The assay was immunoSEQ multiplex PCR, and TCRdb's table has in-frame clones only and misses some. The profile shows just over 150,000 clones, approximately 80% of them singletons. Sequenced sample: PBMCs. The receptors stem from a male donor in good health and CMV-seropositive. CDR3s include the opening cysteine and the closing phenylalanine or tryptophan. The order of the fields is J gene, D gene, V gene, clone size, CDR3 length, CDR3 protein, CDR3 DNA. A D gene is named only where the DNA matches it firmly. Size is stated for part of the rows, as once, few or many counts, or as a class when the clone is expanded.

>TRBJ1-4|-|TRBV7-9|-|15
CSSSRTSGSNEKLFF
TGTTCCAGCAGCCGTACTTCCGGGTCTAATGAAAAACTGTTTTTT
>TRBJ2-6|-|TRBV7-8|-|17
CASSLARMRSGANVLTF
TGTGCCAGCAGCTTAGCCAGGATGCGCTCTGGGGCCAACGTCCTGACTTTC
>TRBJ2-7|TRBD2|TRBV7-9|-|18
CASSLWLAGPRVSFEQYF
TGTGCCAGCAGCTTATGGCTAGCGGGCCCCCGGGTCTCGTTCGAGCAGTACTTC
>TRBJ2-7|TRBD2|TRBV2|-|16
CASTALLAGLSYEQYF
TGTGCCAGCACCGCGTTGCTAGCGGGCCTTTCCTACGAGCAGTACTTC
>TRBJ2-7|-|TRBV19|few|15
CASSIGRGAAYEQYF
TGTGCCAGTAGTATAGGCAGGGGGGCTGCCTACGAGCAGTACTTC
>TRBJ2-1|TRBD2|TRBV30|-|15
CAWSVPSGRAFEQFF
TGTGCCTGGAGTGTACCTAGCGGGAGGGCCTTTGAGCAGTTCTTC
>TRBJ2-7|-|TRBV6-5|-|13
CASSQTGGGEQYF
TGTGCCAGCAGCCAGACGGGTGGTGGCGAGCAGTACTTC
>TRBJ2-1|TRBD1|TRBV7-6|-|18
CASSRKAGEGTVYNEQFF
TGTGCCAGCAGCAGAAAGGCGGGTGAGGGGACAGTATACAATGAGCAGTTCTTC
>TRBJ2-1|TRBD2|TRBV19|-|16
CASSMAGTSVFNEQFF
TGTGCCAGTAGTATGGCCGGGACTAGCGTTTTCAATGAGCAGTTCTTC
>TRBJ2-1|TRBD2|TRBV19|-|15
CASTEALAAYNEQFF
TGTGCCAGTACCGAGGCGCTAGCGGCCTACAATGAGCAGTTCTTC
>TRBJ1-1|-|TRBV6-5|-|13
CASSYGTFDGAFF
TGTGCCAGCAGTTATGGGACTTTCGACGGGGCTTTCTTT
>TRBJ2-7|TRBD1|TRBV2|-|14
CASGEGQGYYEQYF
TGTGCCAGCGGGGAGGGACAGGGTTACTACGAGCAGTACTTC
>TRBJ2-7|TRBD1|TRBV28|-|15
CASSLGGQGALEQYF
TGTGCCAGCAGTTTAGGGGGACAGGGGGCCCTCGAGCAGTACTTC
>TRBJ1-1|-|TRBV28|-|13
CASKGLLYTEAFF
TGTGCCAGCAAGGGGCTCCTCTACACTGAAGCTTTCTTT
>TRBJ2-1|-|TRBV7-3|-|15
CASSSGRNSYNEQFF
TGTGCCAGCAGCTCGGGAAGGAACTCCTACAATGAGCAGTTCTTC